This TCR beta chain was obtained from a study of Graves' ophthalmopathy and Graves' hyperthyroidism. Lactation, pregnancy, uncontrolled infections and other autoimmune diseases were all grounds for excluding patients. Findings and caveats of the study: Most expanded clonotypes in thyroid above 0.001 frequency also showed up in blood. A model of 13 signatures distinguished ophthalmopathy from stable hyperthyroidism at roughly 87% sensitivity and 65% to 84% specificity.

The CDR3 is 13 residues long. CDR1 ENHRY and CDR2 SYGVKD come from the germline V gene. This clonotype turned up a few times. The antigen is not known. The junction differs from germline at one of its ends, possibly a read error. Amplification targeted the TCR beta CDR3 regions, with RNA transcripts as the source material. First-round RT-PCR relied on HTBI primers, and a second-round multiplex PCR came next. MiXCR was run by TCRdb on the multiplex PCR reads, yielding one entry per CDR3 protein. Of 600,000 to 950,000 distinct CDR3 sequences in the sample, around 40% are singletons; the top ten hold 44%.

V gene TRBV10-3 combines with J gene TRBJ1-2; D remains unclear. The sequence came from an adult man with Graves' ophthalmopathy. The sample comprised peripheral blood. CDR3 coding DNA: TGTGCCAGCAGTTACCCGGGCTTGTATGGCTACACCTTC. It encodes CASSYPGLYGYTF.